Each of the 18 T cell receptor beta chains below was sequenced from the same sample in a study of CXCR3-negative and CXCR3-positive naive CD8 T cells. Study-wide results and limits: For CXCR3-positive naive cells, TRB CDR3s were more hydrophobic than those of CXCR3-negative naive cells.

The TRB libraries of cDNA were built by UMI-labeled 5' RACE. TCRdb re-called the 5' RACE reads; every CDR3 protein appears as one record, without DNA. Here the sample table reports tens of thousands of distinct CDR3 sequences. No antigens are known for them. The material sequenced was naive CXCR3+ CD8+ T cells from blood. Subset given: CD45RO-CCR7+CD27+CD95- naive CD8+ T cells expressing CXCR3 (TNR3+). Receptors were obtained from a human donor in good health. Some clones in this sample may be carry-over from other donors' samples.

The chain links TRBV7-7 to TRBJ2-2; TCRdb outputs TRBD1, but without DNA this stays unchecked. Germline CDR1 reads SSHAT; CDR2 reads FNYEAQ (reference sequence). The CDR3 is 13 amino acids. This CDR3 is CASSPGLAGELFF. Looking up the rest from reference TRBV7-7 and TRBJ2-2 gives the full variable domain: GAGVSQSPRYKVTKRGQDVTLRCDPISSHATLYWYQQALGQGPEFLTYFNYEAQPDKSGLPSDRFSAERPEGSISTLTIQRTEQRDSAMYRCASSPGLAGELFFGEGSRLTVL.

The chain combines TRBV12-3 or TRBV12-4 with TRBJ2-1; TCRdb returns TRBD1, unconfirmable since there is no DNA. The CDR3 covers 12 residues. The CDR3 sequence is CASSPHPGEQFF.

The rearrangement uses TRBV6-2 or TRBV6-3 and TRBJ2-3; TCRdb picks TRBD1, but there is no DNA to check that call. The CDR3 totals 14 residues. The germline gives CDR1 MNHEY, CDR2 SVGEGT. The CDR3 sequence: CATSPGTGADTQYF.

The chain is built from TRBV13 and TRBJ2-7; the D call from TCRdb, TRBD1, cannot be confirmed without DNA. Germline V gene data show CDR1 as PRHDT and CDR2 as FYEKMQ (reference sequence). The CDR3 spans 14 residues. Here the CDR3 reads CASSARDGTYEQYF.

The rearrangement joins TRBV6-5 to TRBJ2-1; TCRdb designates TRBD1, a call that cannot be tested without DNA. Germline V gives CDR1 MNHEY, CDR2 SVGAGI. The CDR3 totals 13 residues. This CDR3 is CASSYGTAAEQFF.

The rearrangement links TRBV29-1 to TRBJ2-2; TCRdb gives TRBD1 as the D gene, but with no DNA this cannot be confirmed. CDR1 is SQVTM, CDR2 ANQGSEA, per germline. This CDR3 comprises 15 residues. The CDR3: CSVVPGHLNTGELFF.

The gene calls are TRBV9 and TRBJ1-1; TCRdb outputs TRBD1, but without DNA this stays unchecked. CDR3 size: 15 residues. Germline V gene lookup returns CDR1 SGDLS and CDR2 YYNGEE. CDR3 loop: CASSVKSGQFTEAFF.

V gene TRBV7-9 combines with J gene TRBJ2-5; TCRdb indicates TRBD1, and absent DNA this call remains unverified. The V gene's germline CDR1 is SEHNR and CDR2 FQNEAQ (reference sequence). The CDR3 consists of 15 residues. The CDR3 here is CASRGWGAATETQYF.

This chain connects TRBV5-1 to TRBJ2-7; TCRdb names TRBD1, which stays unverified in the absence of DNA. The CDR3 runs to 15 residues. Germline V gene lookup returns CDR1 SGHRS and CDR2 YFSETQ. The CDR3 loop reads CASSRKTETSYEQYF.

The chain has TRBV28 and TRBJ2-3; the TCRdb call, TRBD1, lacks DNA for checking. Germline CDR1 reads MDHEN; CDR2 reads SYDVKM. This CDR3 has 22 residues. The CDR3 is CASSFAGGRLSSSSTPTDTQYF.

The V and J genes are TRBV28 and TRBJ2-7; TCRdb selects TRBD1, and the lack of DNA leaves this call unchecked. CDR1 MDHEN and CDR2 SYDVKM come from the germline V gene. The CDR3 totals 13 residues. CDR3 in amino acids: CASSLDRTYEQYF.

The chain couples TRBV4-1 to TRBJ1-5; TCRdb's D gene call, TRBD1, goes unchecked for lack of DNA. Germline assignment: CDR1 MGHRA and CDR2 YSYEKL. This CDR3 has 14 residues. The CDR3: CASSHPLGNQPLHF.

The rearrangement joins TRBV12-3 or TRBV12-4 to TRBJ2-7. CDR3 length: 12 amino acids. The CDR3 loop reads CASSPGRYEQYF.

The chain joins TRBV4-3 to TRBJ2-1; as DNA is missing, the TRBD1 call by TCRdb cannot be tested. Per germline, CDR1 LGHNA and CDR2 YSLEER. The CDR3 contains 14 residues. CDR3 in amino acids: CASSQDPGGYEQFF.

The chain has TRBV29-1 and TRBJ2-1; TCRdb outputs TRBD1, but without DNA this stays unchecked. The germline CDR1 and CDR2 sequences are SQVTM and ANQGSEA. CDR3 length: 15 residues. The CDR3 loop reads CSVEATAGQYNEQFF.

The V call is TRBV5-1, the J call TRBJ2-7; TCRdb reports TRBD1, a call that lacks DNA to check it against. This CDR3 has 14 residues. CDR1 and CDR2 (germline): SGHRS, YFSETQ. The CDR3: CASSIRDREGEQYF.

The rearrangement joins TRBV29-1 to TRBJ2-3. Germline-derived CDR1 and CDR2 are SQVTM and ANQGSEA. The CDR3 is 11 amino acids. CDR3: CSVGLADTQYF.

This chain joins TRBV3-1 and TRBJ1-2; TCRdb's D call, TRBD1, is unchecked because there is no DNA. The CDR3 extends over 17 amino acids. Germline CDR1 reads LGHDT; CDR2 reads YNNKEL (reference sequence). The CDR3 loop is CASSAWDRELLWYGYTF.